These 11 T cell receptor beta chains came from one sample sequenced in a study of blood T cell repertoires in COVID-19. Measured with immunoSEQ multiplex PCR; TCRdb has only the in-frame clones, and not every one. The sample shows some 260,000 clones, 80% to 90% of them seen only once. What was sequenced was peripheral blood. The receptor set was obtained from a man older than 75 with acute or convalescent COVID-19.

V and J are TRBV7-9 and TRBJ2-7, with 7 bases lining up with TRBD1. This CDR3 comprises 15 residues. Germline lookup yields CDR1 SEHNR and CDR2 FQNEAQ (reference sequence). V was pared by 1 base and J by 2 bases, with 5 bases of the junction left unmatched. CDR3 loop: CASSLERTGTYEQYF. CDR3 bases: TGTGCCAGCAGCTTAGAACGGACAGGTACCTACGAGCAGTACTTC.

This sequence joins TRBV6-5 and TRBJ1-1; 8 bases are shared with TRBD1. Germline CDR1 MNHEY, CDR2 SVGAGI. The CDR3 extends over 15 amino acids. Trimming removed 6 bases from V and 4 bases from J; junction bases left unmatched: 10. CDR3 sequence: CASSRKTGVGTEAFF. The CDR3 bases are TGTGCCAGCAGCCGAAAGACAGGGGTCGGCACTGAAGCTTTCTTT.

The chain joins TRBV7-9 to TRBJ1-5, with D hard to call. V was trimmed by 4 bases and J by 10 bases, leaving 14 bases between them. The CDR3 extends over 13 amino acids. The germline V gene encodes CDR1 SEHNR and CDR2 FQNEAQ (reference sequence). CDR3 region: CASSWEGGSPQHF. The CDR3 DNA follows: TGTGCCAGCAGCTGGGAGGGAGGGTCTCCCCAGCATTTT.

The rearrangement joins TRBV7-2 to TRBJ1-1; a weak D match, TRBD1 (6 bases). Per germline, CDR1 SGHTA and CDR2 FQGNSA. Trimming cost V 2 bases and J 8 bases, with 15 bases left between them. This CDR3 spans 14 amino acids. The chain's CDR3 is CASSLSPQGGEAFF. The CDR3 DNA follows: TGTGCCAGCAGCTTATCGCCACAGGGCGGGGAAGCTTTCTTT. The full variable domain, rest sourced from reference TRBV7-2 and TRBJ1-1, is GAGVSQSPSNKVTEKGKDVELRCDPISGHTALYWYRQSLGQGLEFLIYFQGNSAPDKSGLPSDRFSAERTGGSVSTLTIQRTQQEDSAVYLCASSLSPQGGEAFFGQGTRLTVV.

The V call is TRBV5-1, the J call TRBJ1-6; TRBD1 is a possible D gene (5 bases). The V end lost 0 bases, the J end lost 9 bases, and 7 bases lay between the germline ends. CDR3 length: 13 residues. CDR1 and CDR2 from the germline V gene are SGHRS and YFSETQ. The CDR3: CASSLEGISPLHF. Written as DNA, the CDR3 is TGCGCCAGCAGCTTGGAGGGGATTTCACCCCTCCACTTT.

CDR3: CASSVGQTPTDTQYF. Here the CDR3 DNA reads TGCGCCAGCAGCGTCGGACAGACTCCCACAGATACGCAGTATTTT. This sequence joins TRBV5-1 and TRBJ2-3, with D possibly TRBD1 on 6 matching bases. The germline V and J ends were trimmed by 4 bases and 2 bases, with 14 bases remaining between them. The CDR3 length is 15 residues. Germline loops: CDR1 SGHRS, CDR2 YFSETQ.

The chain couples TRBV1 to TRBJ2-5; the table gives TRBD1 as D, unverified against the DNA. TRBV1 is a documented pseudogene. The CDR3 extends over 16 amino acids. CDR3 bases: TGCACCAGCAGCCAAGGTGTATCCGGACACGAAGAGACCCAGTACTTC. As protein: CTSSQGVSGHEETQYF.

This clone was seen a few times. The chain combines TRBV7-8 with TRBJ1-6, with a weak D call TRBD1 (6 bases). The germline V gene has CDR1 SGHVS and CDR2 FQNEAQ. The V end lost 2 bases, the J end lost 7 bases, and 15 bases lay between the germline ends. The CDR3 has 16 residues. DNA for the CDR3: TGTGCCAGCAGCTTAACCATAACAGGGACCAATTCACCCCTCCACTTT. Its protein product is CASSLTITGTNSPLHF.

The DNA for the CDR3 is TGCGCCAGCAGCCAAGGGGGACTGCATGGGCAGTACTTC. It encodes CASSQGGLHGQYF. J is TRBJ2-7 and V is TRBV4-3, with TRBD2 as a possible D gene (6 bases). The CDR3 has 13 amino acids. Germline-derived CDR1 and CDR2 are LGHNA and YSLEER. Trimming left V 1 base short and J 9 bases short, with 13 bases between.

The chain uses TRBV9 and TRBJ1-1, with TRBD1 matching over 7 bases. V gave up 2 bases and J gave up 1 base; unmatched junction bases: 8. This CDR3 has 16 residues. Germline values: CDR1 SGDLS, CDR2 YYNGEE. This chain's CDR3 is CASSVRQGLGNTEAFF. The CDR3 region has the DNA TGTGCCAGCAGCGTCAGACAGGGCCTTGGGAACACTGAAGCTTTCTTT. Combining the CDR3 with reference TRBV9 and TRBJ1-1 gives the whole variable domain DSGVTQTPKHLITATGQRVTLRCSPRSGDLSVYWYQQSLDQGLQFLIQYYNGEERAKGNILERFSAQQFPDLHSELNLSSLELGDSALYFCASSVRQGLGNTEAFFGQGTRLTVV.

The V call is TRBV7-9, the J call TRBJ1-2; D uncertain. The CDR3 covers 14 residues. Trimming left V 1 base short and J 3 bases short, with 9 bases between. Germline CDR1 SEHNR, CDR2 FQNEAQ (reference sequence). The CDR3 coding sequence is TGTGCCAGCAGCTTAGTAGTGCCGGACTATGGCTACACCTTC. Its translation: CASSLVVPDYGYTF.